This T cell receptor (beta chain) is drawn from a study of vaccination and CD4 T cells after COVID-19. Study in general: Sampling post-COVID took place a median around 99 days after diagnosis (range 35 to 161).

To note about this clonotype: The antigen remains unidentified.

As to treatment: roughly 11-day PBMC culture with coronavirus spike peptide pools or control peptides (ViraFEST assay). The cultures had half their medium swapped for fresh IL-2 medium on days 3 and 7. Study-wide points: Spike mono-reactivity was evident in 304 of the 307 vaccine-specific clones derived from convalescent patients.

This CDR3 region has 14 residues. Trimming took 4 bases from V and 5 from J, leaving 13 bases between them. CDR1 and CDR2 (germline): MNHEY, SMNVEV (reference sequence). Sequenced with the Oncomine TCR Beta short-read assay was DNA taken from cultured CD4+ T cells. Genomic DNA from cultured CD4+ T cells was extracted. One entry per CDR3 protein, called by TCRdb with MiXCR from the PCR reads. The sample lists thousands of distinct CDR3 sequences; around 25% were seen once. Source: CD4+ T cells from blood, cultured in vitro, taken after SARS-CoV-2 vaccination. This chain connects TRBV27 to TRBJ2-3; tentative D call: TRBD1 (5 bases). The sequence came from a human donor who had recovered from COVID-19. This CDR3 is CASSYGAGLDTQYF. CDR3 DNA: TGTGCCAGCAGTTATGGGGCAGGGCTAGATACGCAGTATTTT.